These T cell receptor beta chains were read from a single sample in a study of shared clonotypes between healthy human individuals. Assay used: immunoSEQ multiplex PCR; TCRdb lists only in-frame clones, some missing. The data show 2 million to 2.5 million clones, 90% to 97% seen once. Material for sequencing was naive CD4+ T cells sorted from blood. These receptors were collected from a man between 18 and 29 years old in good health. CDR3s include the opening cysteine and the closing phenylalanine or tryptophan. A D gene is named only where the DNA matches it firmly. A clone size is listed for some rows: how often the clone was seen (once, few, many), or a class if it is expanded.

size: -
D: TRBD2
J: TRBJ2-7
V: TRBV7-7
length: 14
CDR3: CASSPGLAGGEQYF
DNA: TGTGCTAGCAGCCCGGGACTAGCGGGAGGCGAGCAGTACTTC

size: -
D: -
J: TRBJ1-2
V: TRBV20-1
length: 9
CDR3: CSASPYLTF
DNA: TGCAGTGCTAGTCCTTACCTTACCTTC

size: -
D: TRBD2
J: TRBJ2-5
V: TRBV10-1
length: 15
CDR3: CASSQGLAGVETQYF
DNA: TGCGCCAGCAGCCAAGGACTAGCGGGAGTGGAGACCCAGTACTTC

size: -
D: -
J: TRBJ2-5
V: TRBV5-1
length: 15
CDR3: CASSLGAGHGETQYF
DNA: TGCGCCAGCAGCTTGGGGGCAGGGCATGGGGAGACCCAGTACTTC

size: -
D: TRBD2
J: TRBJ2-1
V: TRBV7-6
length: 17
CDR3: CASSLTSGRAAFHEQFF
DNA: TGTGCCAGCAGCCTCACTAGCGGGAGGGCCGCTTTCCATGAGCAGTTCTTC

size: -
D: TRBD1
J: TRBJ2-2
V: TRBV6-5
length: 14
CDR3: CASRLQGDTGELFF
DNA: TGTGCCAGCAGGTTACAGGGGGACACCGGGGAGCTGTTTTTT

size: -
D: TRBD2
J: TRBJ2-3
V: TRBV5-1
length: 17
CDR3: CASSLFLTSGITDTQYF
DNA: TGCGCCAGCAGCTTGTTTTTAACTAGCGGGATTACAGATACGCAGTATTTT

size: -
D: TRBD1
J: TRBJ2-6
V: TRBV6-6
length: 16
CDR3: CASSQQRGLGANVLTF
DNA: TGTGCCAGCAGTCAACAAAGGGGGCTCGGGGCCAACGTCCTGACTTTC

size: -
D: -
J: TRBJ1-2
V: TRBV7-9
length: 19
CDR3: CASSFQFRGPGGSNYGYTF
DNA: TGTGCCAGCAGCTTTCAATTTAGAGGTCCGGGCGGATCTAACTATGGCTACACCTTC

size: -
D: TRBD2
J: TRBJ2-3
V: TRBV7-9
length: 16
CDR3: CASSLALAGGLDTQYF
DNA: TGTGCCAGCAGCTTAGCACTAGCGGGAGGATTAGATACGCAGTATTTT

size: few
D: -
J: TRBJ1-1
V: TRBV6-1
length: 13
CDR3: CASSVDRNTEAFF
DNA: TGTGCCAGCAGCGTTGATAGGAACACTGAAGCTTTCTTT

size: -
D: TRBD1
J: TRBJ2-3
V: TRBV7-8
length: 15
CDR3: CASSFRTGGTDTQYF
DNA: TGTGCCAGCAGCTTCCGGACAGGGGGCACAGATACGCAGTATTTT

size: -
D: -
J: TRBJ2-7
V: TRBV30
length: 12
CDR3: CAWDRSSYEQYF
DNA: TGTGCCTGGGACAGGAGCTCCTACGAGCAGTACTTC

size: -
D: -
J: TRBJ2-3
V: TRBV5-1
length: 15
CDR3: CASSLVSPSTDTQYF
DNA: TGCGCCAGCAGCTTAGTCAGCCCTAGCACAGATACGCAGTATTTT

size: -
D: -
J: TRBJ2-2
V: TRBV27
length: 14
CDR3: CASRLDSNTGELFF
DNA: TGTGCCAGCAGACTCGACAGCAACACCGGGGAGCTGTTTTTT

size: -
D: TRBD2
J: TRBJ2-7
V: TRBV7-3
length: 15
CDR3: CASSLEPSGSGEQYF
DNA: TGTGCCAGCAGCTTAGAGCCTAGCGGGTCTGGGGAGCAGTACTTC

size: -
D: TRBD1
J: TRBJ1-4
V: TRBV5-1
length: 14
CDR3: CASSPGQGGEKLFF
DNA: TGCGCCAGCAGCCCGGGACAGGGTGGTGAAAAACTGTTTTTT

size: -
D: -
J: TRBJ1-1
V: TRBV6-5
length: 13
CDR3: CASSLTSGMEAFF
DNA: TGTGCCAGCAGTCTAACCTCCGGGATGGAAGCTTTCTTT

size: -
D: -
J: TRBJ2-2
V: TRBV7-2
length: 15
CDR3: CASSNSGSNTGELFF
DNA: TGTGCCAGCAGCAATAGCGGATCGAACACCGGGGAGCTGTTTTTT